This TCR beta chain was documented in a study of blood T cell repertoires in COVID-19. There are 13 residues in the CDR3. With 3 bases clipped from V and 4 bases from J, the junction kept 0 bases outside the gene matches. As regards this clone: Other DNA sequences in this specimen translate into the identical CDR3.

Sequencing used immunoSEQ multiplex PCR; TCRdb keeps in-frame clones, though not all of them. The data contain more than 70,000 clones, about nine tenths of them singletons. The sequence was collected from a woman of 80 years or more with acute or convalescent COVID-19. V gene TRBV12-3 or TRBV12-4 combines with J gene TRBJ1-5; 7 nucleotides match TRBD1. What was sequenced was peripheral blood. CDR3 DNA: TGTGCCAGCAGTTTGACAGGGAATCAGCCCCAGCATTTT. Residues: CASSLTGNQPQHF.